Listed below are T cell receptor beta chains from one sample, sequenced in a study of shared T cell receptors in the human thymus. Sequenced by immunoSEQ multiplex PCR; TCRdb stores in-frame clones only, minus some. This repertoire shows hundreds of thousands of clones, 75% to 80% found once; its top ten account for 0.013%. These data were also filed under a second study, of human thymus T cells.

Material for sequencing was thymocytes. These receptors were collected from a boy in the first two years of life with a congenital heart defect. Each CDR3 is given with its conserved first and last residue. Each record gives: V gene, D gene, J gene, clone size, CDR3 protein, CDR3 DNA. D genes are given only for firm matches. A clone size is listed for some rows: how often the clone was seen (once, few, many), or a class if it is expanded.

v_call: TRBV25-1; d_call: .; j_call: TRBJ1-4; clone_size: .; cdr3_aa: CASSDAQGREEKLFF; cdr3_nt: TGTGCCAGCAGTGACGCTCAGGGGAGGGAGGAAAAACTGTTTTTT
v_call: TRBV21-1; d_call: .; j_call: TRBJ1-3; clone_size: once; cdr3_aa: CASSGTQGTQWDTIYF; cdr3_nt: TGTGCCAGCAGCGGGACACAGGGTACCCAGTGGGACACCATATATTTT
v_call: TRBV7-2; d_call: .; j_call: TRBJ1-5; clone_size: .; cdr3_aa: CASSLVRGQPQHF; cdr3_nt: TGTGCCAGCAGCTTAGTTAGGGGGCAGCCCCAGCATTTT
v_call: TRBV19; d_call: .; j_call: TRBJ2-7; clone_size: .; cdr3_aa: CASSAGQSSYEQYF; cdr3_nt: TGTGCCAGTAGTGCGGGACAGAGCTCCTACGAGCAGTACTTC
v_call: TRBV9; d_call: .; j_call: TRBJ1-1; clone_size: .; cdr3_aa: CASSVRGARNTEAFF; cdr3_nt: TGTGCCAGCAGCGTACGGGGGGCGAGGAACACTGAAGCTTTCTTT
v_call: TRBV2; d_call: TRBD1; j_call: TRBJ1-2; clone_size: .; cdr3_aa: CASSEAQTGGPSNYGYTF; cdr3_nt: TGTGCCAGCAGTGAAGCGCAGACAGGGGGCCCATCTAACTATGGCTACACCTTC
v_call: TRBV30; d_call: TRBD2; j_call: TRBJ2-2; clone_size: .; cdr3_aa: CAWRSGRGAGGSSTGELFF; cdr3_nt: TGTGCCTGGAGATCTGGAAGAGGGGCGGGAGGCTCGTCGACCGGGGAGCTGTTTTTT
v_call: TRBV7-8; d_call: TRBD2; j_call: TRBJ2-3; clone_size: few; cdr3_aa: CASSSRGLAGGAGTDTQYF; cdr3_nt: TGTGCCAGCAGCTCACGGGGGCTAGCGGGAGGCGCCGGCACAGATACGCAGTATTTT
v_call: TRBV13; d_call: .; j_call: TRBJ1-5; clone_size: .; cdr3_aa: CASILRYQPQHF; cdr3_nt: TGTGCCAGCATCTTACGGTATCAGCCCCAGCATTTT
v_call: TRBV5-6; d_call: .; j_call: TRBJ2-7; clone_size: .; cdr3_aa: CASSPTASSYEQYF; cdr3_nt: TGTGCCAGCAGCCCTACAGCCTCCTCCTACGAGCAGTACTTC
v_call: TRBV28; d_call: TRBD1; j_call: TRBJ2-1; clone_size: .; cdr3_aa: CASSPRLGQGNNNEQFF; cdr3_nt: TGTGCCAGCAGTCCCCGCCTTGGACAGGGTAACAACAATGAGCAGTTCTTC
v_call: TRBV7-8; d_call: TRBD2; j_call: TRBJ2-7; clone_size: .; cdr3_aa: CASSRTRDGLAGDPYEQYF; cdr3_nt: TGTGCCAGCAGCCGAACAAGAGACGGACTAGCGGGAGACCCCTACGAGCAGTACTTC
v_call: TRBV27; d_call: .; j_call: TRBJ2-1; clone_size: few; cdr3_aa: CASIHPLCGTNEQFF; cdr3_nt: TGTGCCAGCATCCACCCCCTATGCGGGACGAATGAGCAGTTCTTC
v_call: TRBV21-1; d_call: .; j_call: TRBJ2-7; clone_size: .; cdr3_aa: CASSTHGREYVYEQYF; cdr3_nt: TGTGCCAGCAGCACGCACGGGCGGGAATACGTCTACGAGCAGTACTTC
v_call: TRBV6-1; d_call: TRBD1; j_call: TRBJ2-7; clone_size: .; cdr3_aa: CASSGDRVTYEQYF; cdr3_nt: TGTGCCAGCAGTGGAGACAGGGTCACCTACGAGCAGTACTTC
v_call: TRBV2; d_call: .; j_call: TRBJ1-1; clone_size: .; cdr3_aa: CAGTQGTEAFF; cdr3_nt: TGTGCCGGCACCCAGGGCACTGAAGCTTTCTTT
v_call: TRBV4-1; d_call: TRBD2; j_call: TRBJ2-1; clone_size: .; cdr3_aa: CASSQVRGGLADTYNEQFF; cdr3_nt: TGCGCCAGCAGCCAAGTCAGGGGGGGACTAGCGGACACCTACAATGAGCAGTTCTTC
v_call: TRBV7-9; d_call: .; j_call: TRBJ1-4; clone_size: .; cdr3_aa: CATSPAGCEKLFF; cdr3_nt: TGTGCCACCAGCCCCGCGGGCTGTGAAAAACTGTTTTTT
v_call: TRBV18; d_call: .; j_call: TRBJ1-2; clone_size: .; cdr3_aa: CASSLGIRGYGYTF; cdr3_nt: TGTGCCAGCTCACTGGGTATCCGGGGCTATGGCTACACCTTC
v_call: TRBV4-1; d_call: .; j_call: TRBJ2-7; clone_size: .; cdr3_aa: CASSQGQSEGRHEQYF; cdr3_nt: TGCGCCAGCAGCCAAGGGCAGTCGGAGGGCCGCCACGAGCAGTACTTC
v_call: TRBV28; d_call: .; j_call: TRBJ2-4; clone_size: .; cdr3_aa: CASSLRYFKNIQYF; cdr3_nt: TGTGCCAGCAGCCTGAGGTACTTCAAAAACATTCAGTACTTC
v_call: TRBV12-5; d_call: .; j_call: TRBJ1-3; clone_size: .; cdr3_aa: CASGNRSSGNTIYF; cdr3_nt: TGTGCTAGTGGTAACCGGAGTTCTGGAAACACCATATATTTT
v_call: TRBV5-4; d_call: .; j_call: TRBJ2-3; clone_size: .; cdr3_aa: CASSLWSRAVDTQYF; cdr3_nt: TGTGCCAGCAGCTTGTGGTCGCGGGCGGTAGATACGCAGTATTTT
v_call: TRBV28; d_call: .; j_call: TRBJ2-5; clone_size: once; cdr3_aa: CASRDPGSETQYF; cdr3_nt: TGTGCCAGCAGGGATCCAGGGTCTGAGACCCAGTACTTC
v_call: TRBV5-5; d_call: .; j_call: TRBJ1-5; clone_size: .; cdr3_aa: CASSHLTGLHQPQHF; cdr3_nt: TGTGCCAGCAGCCACCTAACAGGCCTCCATCAGCCCCAGCATTTT
v_call: TRBV28; d_call: .; j_call: TRBJ1-3; clone_size: few; cdr3_aa: CATGGACSGNTIYF; cdr3_nt: TGTGCCACTGGCGGGGCTTGCTCTGGAAACACCATATATTTT
v_call: TRBV6-1; d_call: TRBD1; j_call: TRBJ1-4; clone_size: .; cdr3_aa: CAGTAPGEKLFF; cdr3_nt: TGTGCCGGGACAGCTCCGGGGGAAAAACTGTTTTTT
v_call: TRBV6-1; d_call: TRBD2; j_call: TRBJ2-1; clone_size: .; cdr3_aa: CASSEIELAARSYNEQFF; cdr3_nt: TGTGCCAGCAGTGAAATCGAACTAGCGGCTAGGTCGTACAATGAGCAGTTCTTC
v_call: TRBV27; d_call: .; j_call: TRBJ1-1; clone_size: .; cdr3_aa: CASMVIWATPRPEAFF; cdr3_nt: TGTGCCAGCATGGTCATCTGGGCGACACCCCGGCCTGAAGCTTTCTTT
v_call: TRBV20-1; d_call: .; j_call: TRBJ2-7; clone_size: .; cdr3_aa: CSATRPPEQYF; cdr3_nt: TGCAGTGCCACCAGGCCCCCCGAGCAGTACTTC
v_call: TRBV28; d_call: .; j_call: TRBJ2-7; clone_size: .; cdr3_aa: CASSPRGFPYEQYF; cdr3_nt: TGTGCCAGCAGTCCCCGGGGGTTCCCCTACGAGCAGTACTTC
v_call: TRBV6-1; d_call: .; j_call: TRBJ1-5; clone_size: few; cdr3_aa: CASSRRVEPQHF; cdr3_nt: TGTGCCAGCAGTCGCAGGGTGGAGCCCCAGCATTTT
v_call: TRBV9; d_call: TRBD1; j_call: TRBJ2-3; clone_size: .; cdr3_aa: CASSVTRGPKEGAPDTQYF; cdr3_nt: TGTGCCAGCAGCGTCACGAGAGGGCCCAAAGAGGGGGCCCCAGATACGCAGTATTTT
v_call: TRBV25-1; d_call: TRBD2; j_call: TRBJ2-3; clone_size: once; cdr3_aa: CASSELLAGPDTQYF; cdr3_nt: TGTGCCAGCAGTGAGTTACTAGCGGGACCCGATACGCAGTATTTT
v_call: TRBV10-1; d_call: TRBD2; j_call: TRBJ2-7; clone_size: .; cdr3_aa: CATNSGGPPYEQYF; cdr3_nt: TGCGCCACCAATAGCGGGGGACCCCCCTACGAGCAGTACTTC
v_call: TRBV19; d_call: .; j_call: TRBJ2-2; clone_size: .; cdr3_aa: CASSTTNTGELFF; cdr3_nt: TGTGCCAGTAGTACCACTAACACCGGGGAGCTGTTTTTT
v_call: TRBV7-2; d_call: TRBD1; j_call: TRBJ1-4; clone_size: .; cdr3_aa: CASSSEHGTGGAVGEKLFF; cdr3_nt: TGTGCCAGCAGCTCGGAACACGGGACAGGGGGCGCGGTGGGGGAAAAACTGTTTTTT
v_call: TRBV10-1; d_call: .; j_call: TRBJ2-7; clone_size: .; cdr3_aa: CAIPPYEQYF; cdr3_nt: TGCGCCATTCCTCCCTACGAGCAGTACTTC
v_call: TRBV7-9; d_call: TRBD1; j_call: TRBJ2-7; clone_size: .; cdr3_aa: CASSPPGQGHEQYF; cdr3_nt: TGTGCCAGCAGCCCCCCCGGACAGGGGCACGAGCAGTACTTC
v_call: TRBV15; d_call: TRBD1; j_call: TRBJ2-5; clone_size: .; cdr3_aa: CATSSYFTGTEETQYF; cdr3_nt: TGTGCCACCAGCAGCTACTTTACCGGGACAGAAGAGACCCAGTACTTC
v_call: TRBV10-3; d_call: TRBD1; j_call: TRBJ2-7; clone_size: .; cdr3_aa: CAIRVTGKGFYEQYF; cdr3_nt: TGTGCCATCAGGGTGACAGGGAAAGGGTTCTACGAGCAGTACTTC
v_call: TRBV4-2; d_call: .; j_call: TRBJ2-7; clone_size: .; cdr3_aa: CASSEGGYSYEQYF; cdr3_nt: TGTGCCAGTTCCGAAGGAGGGTACTCCTACGAGCAGTACTTC
v_call: TRBV9; d_call: TRBD2; j_call: TRBJ2-1; clone_size: .; cdr3_aa: CASSVRSSGRGDEQFF; cdr3_nt: TGTGCCAGCAGCGTACGATCCAGCGGGAGAGGCGATGAGCAGTTCTTC
v_call: TRBV4-2; d_call: TRBD1; j_call: TRBJ1-1; clone_size: .; cdr3_aa: CASSQDTRGRPEAFF; cdr3_nt: TGTGCCAGCAGCCAAGACACCAGGGGGCGCCCTGAAGCTTTCTTT
v_call: TRBV28; d_call: .; j_call: TRBJ2-7; clone_size: .; cdr3_aa: CASSPRGGVGYEQYF; cdr3_nt: TGTGCCAGCAGTCCTAGGGGGGGGGTGGGATACGAGCAGTACTTC
v_call: TRBV4-1; d_call: TRBD2; j_call: TRBJ2-1; clone_size: .; cdr3_aa: CASSPPGREGKQFF; cdr3_nt: TGCGCCAGCAGCCCCCCGGGGCGGGAGGGCAAGCAGTTCTTC
v_call: TRBV2; d_call: TRBD1; j_call: TRBJ2-5; clone_size: .; cdr3_aa: CASWTGTRPRETQYF; cdr3_nt: TGTGCCAGCTGGACAGGGACGCGACCGCGGGAGACCCAGTACTTC
v_call: TRBV15; d_call: .; j_call: TRBJ2-7; clone_size: .; cdr3_aa: CATSRDPATLTYEQYF; cdr3_nt: TGTGCCACCAGCAGAGATCCCGCGACATTGACCTACGAGCAGTACTTC
v_call: TRBV6-1; d_call: TRBD2; j_call: TRBJ2-5; clone_size: .; cdr3_aa: CASSEQRGETQYF; cdr3_nt: TGTGCCAGCAGTGAACAGCGGGGAGAGACCCAGTACTTC
v_call: TRBV28; d_call: TRBD2; j_call: TRBJ2-7; clone_size: .; cdr3_aa: CASSPPGLADGTANEQYF; cdr3_nt: TGTGCCAGCAGTCCCCCGGGACTAGCGGACGGTACAGCCAACGAGCAGTACTTC
v_call: TRBV11-2; d_call: TRBD2; j_call: TRBJ2-7; clone_size: few; cdr3_aa: CASGEGLASTEQYF; cdr3_nt: TGTGCCAGCGGGGAGGGACTAGCCTCCACCGAGCAGTACTTC
v_call: TRBV30; d_call: TRBD2; j_call: TRBJ2-7; clone_size: .; cdr3_aa: CAWKLAGVHEQYF; cdr3_nt: TGTGCCTGGAAACTAGCGGGAGTTCACGAGCAGTACTTC